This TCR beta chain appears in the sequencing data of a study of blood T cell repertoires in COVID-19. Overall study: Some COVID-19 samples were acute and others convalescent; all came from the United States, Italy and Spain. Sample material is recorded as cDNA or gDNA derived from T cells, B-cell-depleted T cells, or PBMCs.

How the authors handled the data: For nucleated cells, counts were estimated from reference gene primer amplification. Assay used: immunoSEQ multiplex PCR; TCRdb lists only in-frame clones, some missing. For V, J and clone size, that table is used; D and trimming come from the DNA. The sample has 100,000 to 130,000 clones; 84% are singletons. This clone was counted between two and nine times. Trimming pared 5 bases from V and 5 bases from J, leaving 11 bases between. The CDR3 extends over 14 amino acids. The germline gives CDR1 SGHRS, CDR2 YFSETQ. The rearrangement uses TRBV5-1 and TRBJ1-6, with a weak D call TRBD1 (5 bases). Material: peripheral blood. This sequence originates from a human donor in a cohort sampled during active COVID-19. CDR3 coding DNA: TGCGCCAGCAGGCCGACAGAAAATAATTCACCCCTCCACTTT. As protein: CASRPTENNSPLHF. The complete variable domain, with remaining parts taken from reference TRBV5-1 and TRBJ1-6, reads KAGVTQTPRYLIKTRGQQVTLSCSPISGHRSVSWYQQTPGQGLQFLFEYFSETQRNKGNFPGRFSGRQFSNSRSEMNVSTLELGDSALYLCASRPTENNSPLHFGNGTRLTVT.